These T cell receptor beta chains were read from a single sample in a study of beta chain features in type 1 diabetes. The protocol was immunoSEQ multiplex PCR, while the TCRdb copy is restricted to in-frame clones and leaves out a portion. There are 500,000 to 700,000 clones in the sample; 15% to 18% occur only once, and around 0.1% lies in the top ten. Sequencing was carried out using naive CD4+ T cells from blood. The receptor source for this set is a man aged 18-30 years in good health. The CDR3 runs from the conserved cysteine through the conserved F or W. D genes are given only for firm matches. Not all rows give a size; the values are once, few, many and, for expanded clones, a class.

cdr3_aa cdr3_nt clone_size j_call v_call d_call
CASSDTGWGQETQYF TGTGCCAGCAGCGATACGGGCTGGGGTCAAGAGACCCAGTACTTC once TRBJ2-5 TRBV11-3 NA
CASRTIAVSYEQYF TGTGCCAGCAGGACTATTGCCGTCTCCTACGAGCAGTACTTC NA TRBJ2-7 TRBV28 NA
CASSLDTTDPRRTTQYF TGCGCCAGCAGCTTGGACACTACGGACCCAAGACGGACGACCCAGTACTTC NA TRBJ2-5 TRBV5-1 NA
CSAQTDQPQHF TGCAGTGCCCAAACAGACCAGCCCCAGCATTTT NA TRBJ1-5 TRBV20-1 NA
CAWSAYRGQRQPRHF TGTGCCTGGAGTGCTTACAGGGGGCAGCGACAGCCCCGGCATTTT few TRBJ1-5 TRBV30 TRBD1
CASSQESSNQPQHF TGCGCCAGCAGCCAGGAGTCTAGCAATCAGCCCCAGCATTTT NA TRBJ1-5 TRBV4-3 NA
CASRATGTAGNTIYF TGTGCCAGCAGAGCCACAGGGACCGCTGGAAACACCATATATTTT NA TRBJ1-3 TRBV6-5 NA
CASSDMTGGPNEQFF TGTGCCAGCAGTGACATGACGGGAGGGCCCAATGAGCAGTTCTTC few TRBJ2-1 TRBV2 TRBD2
CASSVNTEAFF TGTGCCAGCAGTGTAAATACTGAAGCTTTCTTT NA TRBJ1-1 TRBV6-5 NA
CASSLSGGSWETQYF TGTGCCAGCAGCCTCTCGGGAGGGAGCTGGGAGACCCAGTACTTC few TRBJ2-5 TRBV4-2 TRBD2
CASSLGQREQFF TGTGCCAGCAGTTTGGGGCAGCGTGAGCAGTTCTTC few TRBJ2-1 TRBV28 NA
CASSLVAGSSYEQYF TGCGCCAGCAGCTTGGTTGCGGGCAGCTCCTACGAGCAGTACTTC NA TRBJ2-7 TRBV5-1 NA
CASSPGFYGYTF TGTGCCAGCAGTCCAGGATTCTATGGCTACACCTTC few TRBJ1-2 TRBV6-6 NA
CASSRGGTGTYEQYF TGTGCCAGCAGCAGGGGAGGGACAGGGACCTACGAGCAGTACTTC few TRBJ2-7 TRBV5-4 TRBD1
CASNQETGGYEQYF TGTGCCAGCAACCAAGAGACAGGAGGCTACGAGCAGTACTTC few TRBJ2-7 TRBV7-3 NA
CASSPSTPTGPGNTIYF TGTGCCAGCAGTCCATCAACCCCTACAGGGCCTGGAAACACCATATATTTT NA TRBJ1-3 TRBV27 NA
CASSFIVPAEAFF TGTGCCAGCAGTTTTATTGTCCCTGCTGAAGCTTTCTTT few TRBJ1-1 TRBV28 NA
CASSPQGSSNNEQFF TGTGCCAGCTCACCCCAGGGTAGCAGCAATAATGAGCAGTTCTTC few TRBJ2-1 TRBV18 NA
CASSSADTQYF TGTGCCAGCAGTTCCGCAGATACGCAGTATTTT NA TRBJ2-3 TRBV28 NA
CASSQPLSRDQDTQYF TGTGCCAGCAGCCAGCCCCTGAGCAGGGATCAAGATACGCAGTATTTT NA TRBJ2-3 TRBV5-6 NA
CASRGYSYNEQFF TGTGCCAGCAGGGGGTATTCCTACAATGAGCAGTTCTTC few TRBJ2-1 TRBV12-1 NA
CASSLGLAEQFF TGCGCCAGCAGCTTGGGACTAGCGGAGCAGTTCTTC few TRBJ2-1 TRBV5-1 TRBD2